This T cell receptor beta chain was identified in a study of beta chain features in type 1 diabetes. About the study: Cell yields, age and gender were similar between patients and healthy donors. Summed over all samples, the examined sorted cells came to more than 85 million. General study results and limits: A moderate, significant TCRB CDR3 shortening appeared in type 1 diabetes across four CD4+ subsets. Within the patient group, naive, central memory and Treg TCRB repertoires appeared more similar to each other than within healthy donors.

The purity of all sorted populations exceeded 98%. Of the isolated RNA, all was reverse transcribed, and so the sequenced material was expressed TCRB transcripts. Repertoires were generated with immunoSEQ multiplex PCR, while TCRdb's copy carries only in-frame clones and drops some. The sample holds around 150,000 clones; roughly 60% are singletons and the top ten take approximately 0.09%. In the case of this clone: Antigen: not known.

J lost 4 bases, V lost 4 bases, and 4 bases had no gene match. Germline assignment: CDR1 MDHEN and CDR2 SYDVKM. CDR3 size: 14 residues. The sample consisted of naive CD4+ T cells from blood. The sequence was obtained from a man aged 25-40 years with type 1 diabetes. The chain is built from TRBV28 and TRBJ2-7; 10 bases fit TRBD1. CDR3 sequence: CASSSGTGAYEQYF. In DNA form, the CDR3 reads TGTGCCAGCAGTTCTGGGACAGGGGCATACGAGCAGTACTTC.